This TCR beta chain was observed in a study of early T cells in non-severe SARS-CoV-2 infection. Study overall: Chains were not paired, and sequencing was done on bulk RNA from unsorted whole blood.

V dropped 4 bases and J dropped 3 bases, with 9 bases sitting between them. The CDR3 is made up of 13 amino acids. In germline, CDR1 is MGHRA, CDR2 YSYEKL. This clonotype was counted between two and nine times. Antigen: not known. Whole-study results and caveats: Comparison of clonotypes with VDJdb favored anti-spike CD8 responses while missing private and CD4 specificities.

Attached unique molecular identifiers marked individual cDNA molecules. TCRdb re-called the 5' RACE reads with MiXCR, one entry per CDR3 protein. The top ten hold over 6.5% of the sample, which has nearly 90,000 distinct CDR3 sequences, 13% to 15% seen once. Sequencing was done on a sample of whole blood. This receptor was taken from an adult who was a healthcare worker with PCR-confirmed SARS-CoV-2 infection or an uninfected control (not recorded which). This sequence joins TRBV4-1 and TRBJ1-1, with no clear D. Here the CDR3 reads CASSRERDTEAFF. Written as DNA, the CDR3 is TGCGCCAGCAGCCGAGAGAGGGACACTGAAGCTTTCTTT.